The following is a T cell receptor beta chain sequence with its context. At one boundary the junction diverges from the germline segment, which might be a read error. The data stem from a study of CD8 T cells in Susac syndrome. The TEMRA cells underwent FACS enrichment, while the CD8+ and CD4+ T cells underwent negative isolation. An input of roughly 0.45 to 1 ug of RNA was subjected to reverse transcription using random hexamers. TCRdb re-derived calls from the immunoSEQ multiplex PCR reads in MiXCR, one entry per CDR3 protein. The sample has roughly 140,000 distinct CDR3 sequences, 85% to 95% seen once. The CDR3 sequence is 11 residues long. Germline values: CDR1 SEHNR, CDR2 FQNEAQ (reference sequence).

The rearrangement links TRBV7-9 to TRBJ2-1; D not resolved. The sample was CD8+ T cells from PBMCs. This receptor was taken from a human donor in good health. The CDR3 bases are TGTGCCAGCAGCTTATACAGTGAGCAGTTCTTC. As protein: CASSLYSEQFF.